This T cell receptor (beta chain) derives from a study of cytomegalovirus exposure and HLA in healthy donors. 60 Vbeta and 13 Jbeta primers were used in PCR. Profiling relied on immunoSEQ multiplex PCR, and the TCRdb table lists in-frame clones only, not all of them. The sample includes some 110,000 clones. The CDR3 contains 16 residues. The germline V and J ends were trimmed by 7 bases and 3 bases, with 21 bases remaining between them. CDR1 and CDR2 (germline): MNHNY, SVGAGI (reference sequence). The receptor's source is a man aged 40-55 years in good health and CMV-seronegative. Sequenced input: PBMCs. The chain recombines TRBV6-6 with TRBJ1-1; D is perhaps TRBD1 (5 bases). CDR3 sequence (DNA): TGTGCCAGCAAGGGAGGCGCAGGGAGCCGTGACACTGAAGCTTTCTTT. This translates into CASKGGAGSRDTEAFF.